This T cell receptor (beta chain) originates from a study of OX40 agonist ivuxolimab in advanced cancers. Study as a whole: Hepatocellular carcinoma, melanoma, renal cell or head and neck cancer affected the dose-escalation patients. Points from the study as a whole: There were, on average, more expanded clones in CD8+ T cells than in CD4+.

Assay: immunoSEQ multiplex PCR; the TCRdb copy retains only in-frame clones and omits some. The sample holds 60,000 to 85,000 clones, roughly 90% seen once. This CDR3 comprises 15 residues. The V gene end was trimmed by 1 base and the J gene end by 4 bases; junction bases not matched to a gene: 3. Per germline, CDR1 MNHEY and CDR2 SMNVEV (reference sequence). Regarding this clone: What it binds is unknown.

The TCR originated in an adult with an advanced solid tumor such as melanoma, head and neck, liver or kidney cancer. Sequenced material: CD4+ or CD8+ T cells sorted from blood, taken in a trial of the OX40 agonist ivuxolimab. This chain connects TRBV27 to TRBJ2-5, with TRBD2 matching over 10 bases. The CDR3 DNA reads as TGTGCCAGCAGTTTATATCTAGCGGGGGTAGAGACCCAGTACTTC. This encodes CASSLYLAGVETQYF.